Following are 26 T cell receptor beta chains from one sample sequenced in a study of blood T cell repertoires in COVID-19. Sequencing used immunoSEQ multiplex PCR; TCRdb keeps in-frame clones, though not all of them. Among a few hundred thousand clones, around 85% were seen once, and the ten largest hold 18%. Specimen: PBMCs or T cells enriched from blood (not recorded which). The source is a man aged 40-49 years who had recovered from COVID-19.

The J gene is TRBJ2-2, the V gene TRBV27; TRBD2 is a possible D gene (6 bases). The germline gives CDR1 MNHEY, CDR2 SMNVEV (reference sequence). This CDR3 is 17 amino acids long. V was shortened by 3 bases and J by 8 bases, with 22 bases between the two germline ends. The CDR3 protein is CASSFRAGGAQSGELFF. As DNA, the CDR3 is TGTGCCAGCAGTTTCCGGGCCGGAGGGGCGCAGTCTGGGGAGCTGTTTTTT.

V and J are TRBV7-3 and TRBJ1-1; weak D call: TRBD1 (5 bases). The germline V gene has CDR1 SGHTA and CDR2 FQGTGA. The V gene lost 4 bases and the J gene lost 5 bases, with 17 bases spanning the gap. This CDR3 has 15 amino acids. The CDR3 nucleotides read TGTGCCAGCAGCTCCCAGGGTGGGGTTAGAACTGAAGCTTTCTTT. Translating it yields CASSSQGGVRTEAFF.

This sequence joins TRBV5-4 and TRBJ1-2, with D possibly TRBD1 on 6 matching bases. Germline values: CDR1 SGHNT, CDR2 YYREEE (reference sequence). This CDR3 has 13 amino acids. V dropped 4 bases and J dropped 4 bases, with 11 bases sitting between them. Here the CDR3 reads CASSQDSFYGYTF. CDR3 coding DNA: TGTGCCAGCAGCCAGGACAGCTTCTATGGCTACACCTTC. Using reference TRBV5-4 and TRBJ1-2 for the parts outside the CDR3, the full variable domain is ETGVTQSPTHLIKTRGQQVTLRCSSQSGHNTVSWYQQALGQGPQFIFQYYREEENGRGNFPPRFSGLQFPNYSSELNVNALELDDSALYLCASSQDSFYGYTFGSGTRLTVV.

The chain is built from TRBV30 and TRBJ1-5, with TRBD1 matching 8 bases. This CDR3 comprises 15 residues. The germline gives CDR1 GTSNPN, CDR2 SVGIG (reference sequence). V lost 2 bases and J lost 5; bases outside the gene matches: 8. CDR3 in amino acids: CAWSHPGQDDQPQHF. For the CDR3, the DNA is TGTGCCTGGAGTCACCCGGGACAGGATGATCAGCCCCAGCATTTT.

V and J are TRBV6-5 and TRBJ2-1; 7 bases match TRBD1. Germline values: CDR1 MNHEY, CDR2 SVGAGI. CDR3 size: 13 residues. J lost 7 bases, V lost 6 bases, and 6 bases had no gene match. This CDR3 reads CASSPGGPNEQFF. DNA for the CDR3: TGTGCCAGCAGCCCAGGGGGTCCGAATGAGCAGTTCTTC.

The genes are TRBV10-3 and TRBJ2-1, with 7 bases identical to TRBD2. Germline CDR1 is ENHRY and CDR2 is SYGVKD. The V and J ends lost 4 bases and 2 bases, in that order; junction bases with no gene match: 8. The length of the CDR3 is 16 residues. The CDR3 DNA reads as TGTGCCATCAGTGGAGGGGAGGGTAAGGCCTACAATGAGCAGTTCTTC. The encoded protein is CAISGGEGKAYNEQFF.

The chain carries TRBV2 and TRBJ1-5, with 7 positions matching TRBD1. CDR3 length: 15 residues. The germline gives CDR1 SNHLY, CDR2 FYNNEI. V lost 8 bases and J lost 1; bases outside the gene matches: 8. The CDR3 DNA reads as TGTGCCAGCGACGAGGGGGCAGGGAGCAATCAGCCCCAGCATTTT. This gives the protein CASDEGAGSNQPQHF.

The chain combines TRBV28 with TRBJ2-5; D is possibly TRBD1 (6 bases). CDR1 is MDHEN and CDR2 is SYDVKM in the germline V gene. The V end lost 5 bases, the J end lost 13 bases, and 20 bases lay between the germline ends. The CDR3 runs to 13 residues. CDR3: CASSPRATGIRYF. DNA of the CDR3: TGTGCCAGCAGTCCGAGGGCTACAGGGATCAGGTACTTC.

The CDR3 sequence is CASRALGYTF. DNA of the CDR3: TGTGCCAGCCGAGCACTAGGCTACACCTTC. The rearrangement links TRBV28 to TRBJ1-2; D is unresolved. Trimming pared 8 bases from V and 8 bases from J, leaving 9 bases between. Germline CDR1 is MDHEN and CDR2 is SYDVKM. The CDR3 has 10 amino acids.

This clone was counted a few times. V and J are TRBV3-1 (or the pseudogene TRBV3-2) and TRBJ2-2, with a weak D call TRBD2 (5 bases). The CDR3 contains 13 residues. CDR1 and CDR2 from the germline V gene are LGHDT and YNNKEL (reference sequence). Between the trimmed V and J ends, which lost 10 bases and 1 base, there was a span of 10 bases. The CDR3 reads CATNRGNTGELFF. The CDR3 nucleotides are TGTGCCACTAATCGGGGGAACACCGGGGAGCTGTTTTTT.

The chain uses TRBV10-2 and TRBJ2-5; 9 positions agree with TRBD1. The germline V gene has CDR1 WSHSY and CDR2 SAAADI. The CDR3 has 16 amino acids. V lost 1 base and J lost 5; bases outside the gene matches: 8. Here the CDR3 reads CASSEFGDRALETQYF. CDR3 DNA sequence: TGCGCCAGCAGTGAGTTCGGGGACAGGGCCCTCGAGACCCAGTACTTC.

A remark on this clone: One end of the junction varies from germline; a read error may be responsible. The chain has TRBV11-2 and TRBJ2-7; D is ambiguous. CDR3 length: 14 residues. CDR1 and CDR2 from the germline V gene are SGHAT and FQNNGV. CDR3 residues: CASTLSFGSYEQYF. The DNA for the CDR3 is TGTGCCAGCACCTTATCCTTCGGCTCCTACGAGCAGTACTTC. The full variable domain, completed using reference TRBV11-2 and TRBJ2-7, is EAGVAQSPRYKIIEKRQSVAFWCNPISGHATLYWYQQILGQGPKLLIQFQNNGVVDDSQLPKDRFSAERLKGVDSTLKIQPAKLEDSAVYLCASTLSFGSYEQYFGPGTRLTVT.

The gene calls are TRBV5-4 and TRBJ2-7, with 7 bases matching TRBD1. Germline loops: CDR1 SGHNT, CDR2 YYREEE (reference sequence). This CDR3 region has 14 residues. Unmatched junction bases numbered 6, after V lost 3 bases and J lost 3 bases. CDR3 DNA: TGTGCCAGCAGCTCAGGGGGTGCAGTCTACGAGCAGTACTTC. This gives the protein CASSSGGAVYEQYF.

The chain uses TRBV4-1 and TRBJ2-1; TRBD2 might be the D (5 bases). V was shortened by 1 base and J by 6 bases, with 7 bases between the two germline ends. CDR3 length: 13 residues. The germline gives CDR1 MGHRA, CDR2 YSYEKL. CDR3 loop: CASSQGTLNEQFF. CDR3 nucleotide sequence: TGCGCCAGCAGCCAAGGGACTCTCAATGAGCAGTTCTTC.

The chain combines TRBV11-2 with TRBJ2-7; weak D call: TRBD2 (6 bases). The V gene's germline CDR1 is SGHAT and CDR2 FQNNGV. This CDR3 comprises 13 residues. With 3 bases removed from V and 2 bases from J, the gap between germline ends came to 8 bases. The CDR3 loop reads CASSFSGTYEQYF. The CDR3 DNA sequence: TGTGCCAGCAGCTTTAGCGGTACCTACGAGCAGTACTTC.

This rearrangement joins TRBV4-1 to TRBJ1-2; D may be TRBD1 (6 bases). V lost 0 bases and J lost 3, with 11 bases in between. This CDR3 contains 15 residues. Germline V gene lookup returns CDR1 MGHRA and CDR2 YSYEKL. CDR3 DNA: TGCGCCAGCAGCCAAGATCAGGGGACCTACTATGGCTACACCTTC. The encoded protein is CASSQDQGTYYGYTF.

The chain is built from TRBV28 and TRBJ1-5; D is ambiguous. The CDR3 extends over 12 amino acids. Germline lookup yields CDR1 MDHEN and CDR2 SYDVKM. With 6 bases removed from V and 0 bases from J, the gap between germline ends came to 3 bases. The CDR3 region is CASSISNQPQHF. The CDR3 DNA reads TGTGCCAGCAGCATTAGCAATCAGCCCCAGCATTTT.

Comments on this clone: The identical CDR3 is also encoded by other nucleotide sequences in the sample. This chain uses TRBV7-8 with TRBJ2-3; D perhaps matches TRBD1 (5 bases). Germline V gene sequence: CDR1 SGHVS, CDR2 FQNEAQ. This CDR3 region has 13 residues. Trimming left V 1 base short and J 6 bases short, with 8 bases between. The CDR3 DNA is TGTGCCAGCAGCTTAGAGGGGCTCGATACGCAGTATTTT. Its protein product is CASSLEGLDTQYF.

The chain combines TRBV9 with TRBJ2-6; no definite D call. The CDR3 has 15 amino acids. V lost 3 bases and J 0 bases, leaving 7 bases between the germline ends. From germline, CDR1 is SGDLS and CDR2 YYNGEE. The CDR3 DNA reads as TGTGCCAGCAGCGACAGTGACTCTGGGGCCAACGTCCTGACTTTC. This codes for CASSDSDSGANVLTF.

The CDR3 is CASGPWRSGELFF. CDR3 nucleotides: TGTGCCAGCGGCCCCTGGAGGTCCGGGGAGCTGTTTTTT. The chain recombines TRBV25-1 with TRBJ2-2; TRBD2 is a possible D gene (5 bases). The germline V and J ends were trimmed by 8 bases and 6 bases, with 13 bases remaining between them. The CDR3 loop spans 13 amino acids. CDR1 and CDR2 (germline): MGHDK, SYGVNS.

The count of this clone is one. CDR3 loop: CASRPRTGTGGSDGETQYF. The DNA of the CDR3 is TGTGCCAGTAGACCTCGAACCGGGACAGGGGGCTCTGACGGAGAGACCCAGTACTTC. V gene TRBV19 combines with J gene TRBJ2-5, with TRBD1 matching over 12 bases. The junction had 18 bases not matched to a gene; V was cut back by 6 bases and J by 4 bases. The CDR3 is made up of 19 amino acids. Germline CDR1 reads LNHDA; CDR2 reads SQIVND (reference sequence).

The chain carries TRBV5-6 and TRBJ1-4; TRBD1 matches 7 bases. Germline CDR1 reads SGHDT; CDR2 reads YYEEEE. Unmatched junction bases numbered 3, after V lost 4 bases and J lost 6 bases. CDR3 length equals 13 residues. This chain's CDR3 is CASSRQGYEKLFF. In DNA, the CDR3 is TGTGCCAGCAGCCGACAGGGATATGAAAAACTGTTTTTT.

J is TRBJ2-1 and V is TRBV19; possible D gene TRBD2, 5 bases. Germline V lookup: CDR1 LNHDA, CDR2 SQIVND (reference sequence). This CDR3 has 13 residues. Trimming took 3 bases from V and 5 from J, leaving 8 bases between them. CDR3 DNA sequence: TGTGCCAGTAGTATCAGCGGCAACAATGAGCAGTTCTTC. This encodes CASSISGNNEQFF.

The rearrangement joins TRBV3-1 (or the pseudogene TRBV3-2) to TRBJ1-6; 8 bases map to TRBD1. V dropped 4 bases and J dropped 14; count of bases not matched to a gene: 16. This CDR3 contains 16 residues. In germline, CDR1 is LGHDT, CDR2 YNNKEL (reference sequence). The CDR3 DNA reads TGTGCCAGCAGCCCGTTCATGACAGGGGCCGGGGGAGCCCTCCACTTT. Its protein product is CASSPFMTGAGGALHF.

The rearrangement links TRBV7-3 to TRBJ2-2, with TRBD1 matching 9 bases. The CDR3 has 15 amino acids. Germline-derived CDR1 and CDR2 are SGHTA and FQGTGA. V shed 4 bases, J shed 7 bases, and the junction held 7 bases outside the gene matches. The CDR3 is CASSSADRGDGELFF. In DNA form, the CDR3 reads TGTGCCAGCAGCTCAGCGGACAGGGGAGACGGGGAGCTGTTTTTT.

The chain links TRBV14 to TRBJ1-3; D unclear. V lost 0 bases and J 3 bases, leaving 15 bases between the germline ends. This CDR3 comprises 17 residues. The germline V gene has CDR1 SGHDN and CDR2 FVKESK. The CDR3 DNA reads TGTGCCAGCAGCCAAGAACTAGGCGGCCTACTTGGAAACACCATATATTTT. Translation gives CASSQELGGLLGNTIYF.